The TCR beta chain under discussion was sequenced for a study of T cells in tumors after PD-1 blockade. Profiled with immunoSEQ multiplex PCR; TCRdb holds only in-frame clones, not every one. Counted here are about 47,000 clones, 60% to 80% occurring once; the ten biggest clones make up around 17%. This TCR came from a human donor with basal cell carcinoma. Sample: PBMCs, taken before anti-PD-1 treatment.

In nucleotides, the CDR3 is TGTGCCAGCACCCCCTCGGGCGCTTGGAGGGGTGGCTACACCTTC. It codes for CASTPSGAWRGGYTF. J is TRBJ1-2 and V is TRBV9; weak D call: TRBD1 (5 bases). This CDR3 is built from 15 residues. Trimming left V 6 bases short and J 7 bases short, with 22 bases between. From germline, CDR1 is SGDLS and CDR2 YYNGEE.